The 25 T cell receptor beta chains in this list originate from one sample, sequenced in a study of T cells in Graves' hyperthyroidism and ophthalmopathy. What was amplified from RNA transcripts were TCR beta CDR3 regions. Initially, a first-round RT-PCR of the TCR CDR3 employed the HTBI primer set. TCRdb fed the multiplex PCR reads into MiXCR, producing one record per CDR3 protein. The sample includes tens of thousands of distinct CDR3 sequences, under 55% seen only once; the top ten take approximately 10%. Sample: blood. The receptors shown here come from a woman aged 30 to 39 with Graves' hyperthyroidism.

The V call is TRBV2, the J call TRBJ2-1, with 7 bases lining up with TRBD1. The junction had 18 bases not matched to a gene; V was cut back by 7 bases and J by 12 bases. This CDR3 region has 15 residues. The germline V gene has CDR1 SNHLY and CDR2 FYNNEI. The CDR3 protein is CASTPDRSHTDTQFF. The CDR3 DNA reads TGTGCCAGCACTCCGGACAGGTCCCACACAGATACGCAGTTCTTC.

On this clonotype itself: It is likely a read error, because the conserved phenylalanine at the end of the CDR3 is missing. It is unclear where the CDR3 begins or ends on the DNA, so no DNA is shown, and the CDR3 is as TCRdb lists it. The chain employs TRBV7-7 and TRBJ2-3; no DNA check was done on the table's D call, TRBD1. Germline V gene sequence: CDR1 SSHAT, CDR2 FNYEAQ (reference sequence). The CDR3 is 8 amino acids long, termini counted. CDR3 in amino acids: CASSLEGG.

The rearrangement links TRBV28 to TRBJ1-1; a weak D match, TRBD1 (6 bases). The V gene's germline CDR1 is MDHEN and CDR2 SYDVKM. CDR3 length equals 19 residues. V was trimmed by 3 bases and J by 2 bases, leaving 25 bases between them. This CDR3 is CASSFNSGGGRTSNTEAFF. CDR3 coding DNA: TGTGCCAGCAGTTTCAATTCGGGAGGGGGGAGGACCTCTAACACTGAAGCTTTCTTT. Full variable domain (outside the CDR3, taken from reference TRBV28 and TRBJ1-1): DVKVTQSSRYLVKRTGEKVFLECVQDMDHENMFWYRQDPGLGLRLIYFSYDVKMKEKGDIPEGYSVSREKKERFSLILESASTNQTSMYLCASSFNSGGGRTSNTEAFFGQGTRLTVV.

This clonotype was recorded at least ten times. The chain carries TRBV12-3 or TRBV12-4 and TRBJ2-1; 8 nucleotides agree with TRBD2. V was pared by 5 bases and J by 6 bases, with 9 bases of the junction left unmatched. The CDR3 sequence is 15 residues long. CDR3 nucleotides: TGTGCCAGCAGTCTTATAGCGGGAACCGGCAATGAGCAGTTCTTC. Translating it yields CASSLIAGTGNEQFF.

This clonotype occurred once. The chain couples TRBV5-1 to TRBJ2-4, with D perhaps TRBD2 (6 bases). The germline V and J ends were trimmed by 3 bases and 6 bases, with 10 bases remaining between them. Germline CDR1 reads SGHRS; CDR2 reads YFSETQ. The length of the CDR3 is 13 residues. This chain's CDR3 is CASSSNSGNIQYF. The CDR3 DNA follows: TGCGCCAGCAGCTCAAATAGCGGAAACATTCAGTACTTC.

In this sample, this clonotype is medium-sized. This chain connects TRBV15 to TRBJ2-5, with 10 bases identical to TRBD2. CDR1 LNHNV and CDR2 YYDKDF come from the germline V gene (reference sequence). J lost 5 bases, V lost 7 bases, and 7 bases had no gene match. The CDR3 is 14 residues long. CDR3 bases: TGTGCCACCAACCCTAGCGGGAGAGGGGAGACCCAGTACTTC. Amino acids: CATNPSGRGETQYF.

The chain has TRBV6-5 and TRBJ1-6; maybe TRBD1 (5 bases). Germline CDR1 reads MNHEY; CDR2 reads SVGAGI. The CDR3 consists of 12 residues. The V end was cut by 2 bases, the J end by 9 bases, with 5 bases between. CDR3 sequence: CASSYQGSPLHF. The CDR3 DNA follows: TGTGCCAGCAGTTACCAGGGTTCACCCCTCCACTTT.

The V call is TRBV6-6, the J call TRBJ1-3; D gene ambiguous. Trimming stripped 8 bases from V and 8 bases from J, with 22 bases between. The CDR3 consists of 15 residues. The germline gives CDR1 MNHNY, CDR2 SVGAGI (reference sequence). DNA for the CDR3: TGTGCCAGCCGAGGGAGCAGCTCAGATGGCTACACCATATATTTT. This encodes CASRGSSSDGYTIYF.

This chain uses TRBV27 with TRBJ1-4; D may be TRBD1 (5 bases). The CDR3 is 15 residues long. CDR1 is MNHEY, CDR2 SMNVEV, per germline (reference sequence). V was clipped by 6 bases and J by 3 bases, with 14 bases between them. The CDR3 spells CASSPPGGANEKLFF. The CDR3 DNA sequence: TGTGCCAGCAGCCCCCCGGGGGGGGCTAATGAAAAACTGTTTTTT.

This clonotype was counted ten times or more. This sequence joins TRBV5-1 and TRBJ2-4, with a tentative D call TRBD1 (6 bases). The CDR3 has 15 residues. Trimming removed 3 bases from V and 1 base from J, with 11 bases in between. The germline V gene encodes CDR1 SGHRS and CDR2 YFSETQ. CDR3 in amino acids: CASSSRGLAKNIQYF. In nucleotides, the CDR3 is TGCGCCAGCAGCTCCAGGGGTTTGGCCAAAAACATTCAGTACTTC.

This clonotype has ten or more counts. The chain is built from TRBV9 and TRBJ2-1; maybe TRBD2 (6 bases). Germline lookup yields CDR1 SGDLS and CDR2 YYNGEE. The length of the CDR3 is 15 residues. V lost 4 bases to trimming and J lost 9 bases, with 20 bases between them. CDR3 DNA: TGTGCCAGCAGCTTAAGCGGGTCATCATCTGGTGAGCAGTTCTTC. Protein sequence: CASSLSGSSSGEQFF. Full variable domain (outside the CDR3, taken from reference TRBV9 and TRBJ2-1): DSGVTQTPKHLITATGQRVTLRCSPRSGDLSVYWYQQSLDQGLQFLIQYYNGEERAKGNILERFSAQQFPDLHSELNLSSLELGDSALYFCASSLSGSSSGEQFFGPGTRLTVL.

The rearrangement joins TRBV27 to TRBJ2-4; 12 nucleotides line up with TRBD2. The CDR3 extends over 19 amino acids. Germline V gene sequence: CDR1 MNHEY, CDR2 SMNVEV (reference sequence). With 0 bases clipped from V and 0 bases from J, the junction kept 6 bases outside the gene matches. Written as DNA, the CDR3 is TGTGCCAGCAGTTTATCTCTAGGACTAGCGGGAAGAGCCAAAAACATTCAGTACTTC. This encodes CASSLSLGLAGRAKNIQYF.

This clonotype was counted ten times or more. This sequence joins TRBV4-1 and TRBJ1-1; D not certain. Trimming left V 4 bases short and J 4 bases short, with 19 bases between. Germline-derived CDR1 and CDR2 are MGHRA and YSYEKL. This CDR3 contains 16 residues. The CDR3 region is CASSPVREGASTEAFF. The CDR3 region has the DNA TGCGCCAGCAGCCCAGTTAGGGAGGGCGCGAGCACTGAAGCTTTCTTT.

This clonotype was recorded many times. Likely a read error: the CDR3 ends without its conserved phenylalanine or tryptophan. Because the CDR3's place on the DNA is in doubt, the DNA is left out and the CDR3 is given as listed by TCRdb. The genes are TRBV11-2 and TRBJ1-6. Termini included, the CDR3 measures 11 amino acids. Germline V gene lookup returns CDR1 SGHAT and CDR2 FQNNGV. Here the CDR3 reads CASSLGTFWSA.

With regard to this clonotype: Because it lacks the conserved phenylalanine or tryptophan at the end, this CDR3 is likely a read error. This chain connects TRBV11-3 to TRBJ2-7, with 7 positions matching TRBD1. This CDR3 region has 12 residues. The germline V gene has CDR1 SGHNT and CDR2 YENEEA. The CDR3 region has the DNA TGTGCCTGCAGGGGGACGTCCTACGAGCAGTACTCC. Translation gives CACRGTSYEQYS.

This sequence joins TRBV2 and TRBJ2-5; the D gene is possibly TRBD2 (6 bases). This CDR3 region has 16 residues. The ends were cut back, 3 bases at V and 4 bases at J, with 18 bases in the middle. Germline V gene lookup returns CDR1 SNHLY and CDR2 FYNNEI. Written as DNA, the CDR3 is TGTGCCAGCAGTGAGGACGGGGCGGGAATGGTAGAGACCCAGTACTTC. It translates to CASSEDGAGMVETQYF. Filled out from reference TRBV2 and TRBJ2-5, the complete variable domain reads EPEVTQTPSHQVTQMGQEVILRCVPISNHLYFYWYRQILGQKVEFLVSFYNNEISEKSEIFDDQFSVERPDGSNFTLKIRSTKLEDSAMYFCASSEDGAGMVETQYFGPGTRLLVL.

In this sample, this clonotype turned up a few times. A much bigger clone sits one base away, suggesting this may be a read error. In this CDR3 the conserved last residue, phenylalanine or tryptophan, is missing, so a read error is likely. The chain employs TRBV28 and TRBJ1-4; perhaps TRBD1 as D (5 bases). CDR1 and CDR2 from the germline V gene are MDHEN and SYDVKM. The ends were cut back, 8 bases at V and 4 bases at J, with 11 bases in the middle. The CDR3 totals 13 residues. CDR3 coding DNA: TGTGCCAGCCTAAGACAGATTAATGAAAAACTGTTTCTT. As protein: CASLRQINEKLFL.

This clonotype was counted between two and nine times. The V gene is TRBV15, the J gene TRBJ2-7; D unclear. V shed 0 bases and J shed 6 bases, with 15 bases lying between them. CDR3 size: 15 residues. CDR1 is LNHNV, CDR2 YYDKDF, per germline (reference sequence). The CDR3 DNA is TGTGCCACCAGCAGAGATACCGGGTTTATGTCCGAGCAGTACTTC. Translating gives CATSRDTGFMSEQYF.

This clonotype was seen a single time. This CDR3 is CASRPGQVGTEAFF. Here the CDR3 DNA reads TGTGCCAGCAGACCAGGGCAGGTTGGGACTGAAGCTTTCTTT. The chain couples TRBV6-5 to TRBJ1-1; the D gene is possibly TRBD1 (5 bases). V lost 6 bases to trimming and J lost 5 bases, with 16 bases between them. The germline CDR1 and CDR2 sequences are MNHEY and SVGAGI. This CDR3 is built from 14 residues.

Details on this clonotype: The conserved final phenylalanine or tryptophan is absent from the CDR3, which likely points to a read error. This sequence joins TRBV7-8 and TRBJ2-7; the D is unclear. From germline, CDR1 is SGHVS and CDR2 FQNEAQ. V lost 4 bases to trimming and J lost 4 bases, with 8 bases between them. CDR3 size: 12 residues. Written as DNA, the CDR3 is TGTGCCAGCAGCTGGGCTTCTTACGAGCAGTACCTC. As protein: CASSWASYEQYL.

This clonotype showed up many times. A much larger clone lies a single base off, so this may be a read error. The V gene is TRBV2, the J gene TRBJ2-7; D remains unclear. Trimming removed 8 bases from V and 3 bases from J, with 11 bases in between. Germline lookup yields CDR1 SNHLY and CDR2 FYNNEI. The CDR3 totals 12 residues. The CDR3 nucleotides are TGTGCCAGCGGTACAGAATACTACGAGCAGTACTTC. Protein: CASGTEYYEQYF.

As to this clonotype: A junction end diverges from the germline sequence, so it may reflect a read error. The chain links TRBV6-6 to TRBJ1-3; TRBD1 might be the D (5 bases). The CDR3 is 12 residues long. CDR1 and CDR2 (germline): MNHNY, SVGAGI (reference sequence). The CDR3: CASRGPGNTTCF. In DNA form, the CDR3 reads TGTGCCAGCAGGGGGCCTGGAAACACCACATGTTTT.

This clonotype appeared many times. The CDR3 spells CASSFRVGGHEQYF. DNA of the CDR3: TGTGCCAGCAGTTTTCGGGTAGGGGGCCACGAGCAGTACTTC. The chain employs TRBV12-3 or TRBV12-4 and TRBJ2-7, with 7 positions matching TRBD1. After removal of 3 bases from V and 5 bases from J, the junction contained 7 bases not matched to a gene. The length of the CDR3 is 14 residues.

In its sample, this clonotype was seen many times. This sequence may be a read error, since a much larger clone differs from it by one base. V and J are TRBV29-1 and TRBJ1-2; D gene uncertain. This CDR3 is 13 amino acids long. In germline, CDR1 is SQVTM, CDR2 ANQGSEA. DNA for the CDR3: TGCAGCGTTGAGGGCAGTACCAACTGTGGCTACACCTTC. Its translation is CSVEGSTNCGYTF.

This clonotype showed up many times. The chain uses TRBV20-1 and TRBJ1-4, with 7 bases aligning to TRBD1. Trimming cost V 2 bases and J 8 bases; bases outside gene matches: 17. Germline CDR1 is DFQATT and CDR2 is SNEGSKA (reference sequence). This CDR3 region has 17 residues. The CDR3 region has the DNA TGCAGTGCTAGACCCTTATCCGGGACAGCGGGGGGAGAAAAACTGTTTTTT. Its protein product is CSARPLSGTAGGEKLFF.